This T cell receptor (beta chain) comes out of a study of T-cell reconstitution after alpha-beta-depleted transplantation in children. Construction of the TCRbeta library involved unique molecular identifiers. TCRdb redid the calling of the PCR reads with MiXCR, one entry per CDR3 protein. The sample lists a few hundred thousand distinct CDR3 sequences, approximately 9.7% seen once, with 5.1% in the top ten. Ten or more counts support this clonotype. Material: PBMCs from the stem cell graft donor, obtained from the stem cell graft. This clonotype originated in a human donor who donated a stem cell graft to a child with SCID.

This chain's CDR3 is CASGSDRANSPLHF. CDR3 bases: TGCGCCAGCGGGTCGGACAGGGCCAATTCACCCCTCCACTTT. V gene TRBV5-1 combines with J gene TRBJ1-6; the match to TRBD1 covers 8 bases. Germline values: CDR1 SGHRS, CDR2 YFSETQ. V lost 7 bases, J lost 7 bases, and 7 bases stayed unmatched. The CDR3 is made up of 14 amino acids.